Below, 8 T cell receptor beta chains from the same sample are listed, as sequenced in a study of blood T cell repertoires in COVID-19. Using immunoSEQ multiplex PCR, the repertoire was profiled, and TCRdb retains in-frame clones only, with some absent. This table has roughly 240,000 clones, 70% to 90% appearing once. The material sequenced was PBMCs or T cells enriched from blood (not recorded which). All receptors come from a man aged 50 to 59 who had been exposed to COVID-19.

The chain couples TRBV9 to TRBJ2-3; possibly TRBD2 for D (6 bases). V dropped 3 bases and J dropped 0 bases, with 11 bases sitting between them. Germline CDR1 reads SGDLS; CDR2 reads YYNGEE. This CDR3 comprises 15 residues. Here the CDR3 DNA reads TGTGCCAGCAGCGCGGGACTCTGGAGCACAGATACGCAGTATTTT. It codes for CASSAGLWSTDTQYF.

This clone turned up a few times. The V gene is TRBV24-1, the J gene TRBJ2-1; maybe TRBD2 (5 bases). CDR3 size: 13 residues. V dropped 3 bases and J dropped 7 bases, with 9 bases sitting between them. CDR1 and CDR2 (germline): KGHDR, SFDVKD. The CDR3 is CATSDAGLNEQFF. The CDR3 region has the DNA TGTGCCACCAGTGATGCGGGCCTGAATGAGCAGTTCTTC.

This chain links TRBV5-1 with TRBJ2-2; a possible D gene is TRBD2 (5 bases). Trimming took off 6 bases at V and 6 bases at J, with 15 bases between the two ends. CDR3 length: 14 amino acids. Per the germline V gene, CDR1 is SGHRS and CDR2 is YFSETQ. The CDR3 loop is CASTQPGSSGELFF. CDR3 DNA sequence: TGCGCCAGCACCCAGCCGGGATCGTCCGGGGAGCTGTTTTTT.

The gene calls are TRBV4-1 and TRBJ1-4; 7 nucleotides agree with TRBD1. Germline V gene sequence: CDR1 MGHRA, CDR2 YSYEKL. The CDR3 is 15 amino acids. V shed 4 bases, J shed 5 bases, and the junction held 7 bases outside the gene matches. The CDR3 coding sequence is TGCGCCAGCAGCCTCTCCGGGACAGCAAATGAAAAACTGTTTTTT. This sequence encodes CASSLSGTANEKLFF.

The J gene is TRBJ2-1, the V gene TRBV5-1, with no clear D. This CDR3 comprises 12 residues. Per the germline V gene, CDR1 is SGHRS and CDR2 is YFSETQ. V was shortened by 7 bases and J by 3 bases, with 8 bases between the two germline ends. CDR3 protein: CASYSYYNEQFF. The CDR3 DNA is TGCGCCAGCTATAGTTACTACAATGAGCAGTTCTTC. The whole variable domain, remainder taken from reference TRBV5-1 and TRBJ2-1, is KAGVTQTPRYLIKTRGQQVTLSCSPISGHRSVSWYQQTPGQGLQFLFEYFSETQRNKGNFPGRFSGRQFSNSRSEMNVSTLELGDSALYLCASYSYYNEQFFGPGTRLTVL.

This clone was counted once. The chain has TRBV6-5 and TRBJ2-7, with unresolved D. V shed 0 bases and J shed 5 bases, with 11 bases lying between them. The CDR3 is 14 residues long. Germline V gene lookup returns CDR1 MNHEY and CDR2 SVGAGI. CDR3 DNA: TGTGCCAGCAGTTACTCGCGCCTTTTGGACGAGCAGTACTTC. Translating gives CASSYSRLLDEQYF.

The CDR3 loop reads CASSTLAGGREQYV. The CDR3 DNA is TGTGCCAGCAGTACCCTAGCGGGAGGGCGAGAGCAGTACGTC. The chain combines TRBV28 with TRBJ2-7; 12 bases are shared with TRBD2. In germline, CDR1 is MDHEN, CDR2 SYDVKM. V was clipped by 5 bases and J by 7 bases; unmatched bases: 6. CDR3 length: 14 amino acids.

The chain uses TRBV19 and TRBJ2-3, with 7 bases lining up with TRBD2. Unmatched junction bases numbered 17, after V lost 8 bases and J lost 6 bases. Per the germline V gene, CDR1 is LNHDA and CDR2 is SQIVND (reference sequence). The CDR3 contains 16 residues. In DNA form, the CDR3 reads TGTGCCAGTCGTGCTCGGGGGGTCGGGGAGGCGGATACGCAGTATTTT. Encoded protein: CASRARGVGEADTQYF.